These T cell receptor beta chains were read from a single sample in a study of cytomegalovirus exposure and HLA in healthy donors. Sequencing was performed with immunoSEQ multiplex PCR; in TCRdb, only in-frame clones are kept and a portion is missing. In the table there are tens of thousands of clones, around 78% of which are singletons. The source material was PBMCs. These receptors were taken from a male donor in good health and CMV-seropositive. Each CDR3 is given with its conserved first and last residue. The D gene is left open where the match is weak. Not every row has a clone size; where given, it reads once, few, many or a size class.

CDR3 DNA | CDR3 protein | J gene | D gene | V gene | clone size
TGTGCCAGCTCACCGAGGGATAGCAATCAGCCCCAGCATTTT | CASSPRDSNQPQHF | TRBJ1-5 | - | TRBV18 | -
TGTGCCAGCAGCAGGACAGGAGTCCAAGAGACCCAGTACTTC | CASSRTGVQETQYF | TRBJ2-5 | TRBD1 | TRBV13 | -
TGCAGCGTTGGGGGTAGGGGGCGGGACGACGAGCAGTACTTC | CSVGGRGRDDEQYF | TRBJ2-7 | - | TRBV29-1 | -
TGTGCCAGCAGCCCTTGGCAGAACCAAGAGACCCAGTACTTC | CASSPWQNQETQYF | TRBJ2-5 | - | TRBV5-4 | -
TGTGCCAGCACCGTAAGCCTTAGCGGGCGAAACAATGAGCAGTTCTTC | CASTVSLSGRNNEQFF | TRBJ2-1 | TRBD2 | TRBV28 | once
TGTGCCACCCAACGACCCGGGAGCTCCTACGAGCAGTACTTC | CATQRPGSSYEQYF | TRBJ2-7 | - | TRBV19 | -
TGCGCCAGCAGCGGGGGACAGGGGTGGGATACGCAGTATTTT | CASSGGQGWDTQYF | TRBJ2-3 | TRBD1 | TRBV5-1 | few
TGTGCCAGCAGTTTACGACCTTCAGGGGGCACCGGGGAGCTGTTTTTT | CASSLRPSGGTGELFF | TRBJ2-2 | TRBD1 | TRBV28 | -
TGTGCCAGCAGGATGGGGTACAGGCGCCACTCCTACGAGCAGTACTTC | CASRMGYRRHSYEQYF | TRBJ2-7 | - | TRBV28 | -
TGTGCCAGCAGCGACGCGTCGAACACTGAAGCTTTCTTT | CASSDASNTEAFF | TRBJ1-1 | - | TRBV9 | few
TGTGCCAGCAGCTTATGGGTGAGGGGGCACGAGCAGTACTTC | CASSLWVRGHEQYF | TRBJ2-7 | TRBD1 | TRBV7-2 | -
TGTGCCATCAGGGGGACAGGGCCTCGGGAGCAGTACTTC | CAIRGTGPREQYF | TRBJ2-7 | TRBD1 | TRBV10-3 | -
TGTGCCATCAGTGATCGGGGACAGGGAAGTGGCTACACCTTC | CAISDRGQGSGYTF | TRBJ1-2 | TRBD1 | TRBV10-3 | -
TGTGCCAGCAGTCATGGGGGGACAGGGTCTGGTGGGGCCAACGTCCTGACTTTC | CASSHGGTGSGGANVLTF | TRBJ2-6 | TRBD1 | TRBV5-4 | -
TGTGCCAGTAGGCGTACTAGCGCCGGCTCCTACGAGCAGTACTTC | CASRRTSAGSYEQYF | TRBJ2-7 | TRBD2 | TRBV19 | few
TGTGCCTGGAGCCGGGGGGCCCCTGAAGCTTTCTTT | CAWSRGAPEAFF | TRBJ1-1 | - | TRBV30 | -
TGTGCCAGCAGCACCACCACCGGGACTAGGGAGACCCAGTACTTC | CASSTTTGTRETQYF | TRBJ2-5 | TRBD2 | TRBV9 | -
TGTGCCAGCAGTCTTATGCAGGTGGGGAACACTGAAGCTTTCTTT | CASSLMQVGNTEAFF | TRBJ1-1 | - | TRBV11-2 | -
TGCGCCAGCAGCCAAGTGGGCCTGCGAGTAGATACGCAGTATTTT | CASSQVGLRVDTQYF | TRBJ2-3 | - | TRBV4-1 | -
TGTGCCAGCAGTATAATCGTTGAAGCTTTCTTT | CASSIIVEAFF | TRBJ1-1 | - | TRBV2 | -
TGTGCCAGCAGTGCGGACAGGGGGCGGACTGAAGCTTTCTTT | CASSADRGRTEAFF | TRBJ1-1 | TRBD1 | TRBV6-5 | -
TGCGCCAGCGCGCAAGTTGGGCTAGGGGCAGATACGCAGTATTTT | CASAQVGLGADTQYF | TRBJ2-3 | - | TRBV4-1 | once
TGTGCCAGCAGCCGGGAGGCTGGGGAGCTGTTTTTT | CASSREAGELFF | TRBJ2-2 | TRBD2 | TRBV7-9 | -
TGTGCCAGCAGTTACGAGGGGGTACTCTACGAGCAGTACTTC | CASSYEGVLYEQYF | TRBJ2-7 | - | TRBV6-6 | -
TGTGCCATCAGCGAGCCGGGACAGTCCTACGAGCAGTACTTC | CAISEPGQSYEQYF | TRBJ2-7 | TRBD1 | TRBV10-3 | -
TGCAGCGTTGCGGCCCGGACAGGGACCGGCTACACCTTC | CSVAARTGTGYTF | TRBJ1-2 | TRBD1 | TRBV29-1 | -
TGTGCCAGTACAGGGGAAGAGACCCAGTACTTC | CASTGEETQYF | TRBJ2-5 | TRBD1 | TRBV6-6 | -
TGTGCCAGCAGCGTCAACCCGGGACTAGCGGGGGGCACAGATACGCAGTATTTT | CASSVNPGLAGGTDTQYF | TRBJ2-3 | TRBD2 | TRBV9 | -
TGCAGCGTTGGCCGTGGAGGGAGTGGGTCCAAAGAGACCCAGTACTTC | CSVGRGGSGSKETQYF | TRBJ2-5 | - | TRBV29-1 | -
TGCGCCAGCAGACTAGCGGGAAACACAGATACGCAGTATTTT | CASRLAGNTDTQYF | TRBJ2-3 | TRBD2 | TRBV5-1 | -
TGTGCCAGCAGCTTAATTGGCCAGAGGGAGGCCTACGAGCAGTACTTC | CASSLIGQREAYEQYF | TRBJ2-7 | - | TRBV11-2 | few
TGTGCCAGCAGTGACAGACTAGCGGGAGGCCGATATGAGCAGTTCTTC | CASSDRLAGGRYEQFF | TRBJ2-1 | TRBD2 | TRBV6-4 | -
TGTGCCAGCAGCTTAGCGGGACAGTCCGGAAACACCATATATTTT | CASSLAGQSGNTIYF | TRBJ1-3 | TRBD1 | TRBV7-8 | -
TGTGCCAGCAGTTACTCGAGACAGGATAACTACGAGCAGTACTTC | CASSYSRQDNYEQYF | TRBJ2-7 | - | TRBV6-5 | once
TGTGCCAGCAAACAGGGGGCGTGGGAGCAGTACTTC | CASKQGAWEQYF | TRBJ2-7 | TRBD1 | TRBV6-6 | few
TGTGCCAGCAGCCAAGAGGCTAGCGGGGCTTCCTACGAGCAGTACTTC | CASSQEASGASYEQYF | TRBJ2-7 | TRBD2 | TRBV4-2 | -
TGTGCCAGCAGCTTTGGACAGGGGCTCACCGGGGAGCTGTTTTTT | CASSFGQGLTGELFF | TRBJ2-2 | TRBD1 | TRBV11-2 | -
TGTGCCGGGGGGGGACAGGGGGGTACCAAGTTCTTC | CAGGGQGGTKFF | TRBJ2-1 | TRBD1 | TRBV11-1 | -
TGTGCCAGCAGTGGACAGGGGGCGGGTGAAACTGAAGCTTTCTTT | CASSGQGAGETEAFF | TRBJ1-1 | TRBD1 | TRBV6-1 | -
TGTGCCAGCAGTGAAAGGAGCTCCTATAATTCACCCCTCCACTTT | CASSERSSYNSPLHF | TRBJ1-6 | - | TRBV25-1 | -
TGTGCCAGCAGCTCAAGTCGGCGGGGGCGGACCGGGGAGCTGTTTTTT | CASSSSRRGRTGELFF | TRBJ2-2 | - | TRBV7-9 | few
TGTGCCAGCAGTTTATCCTCAGCGGGATATAAGACCCAGTACTTC | CASSLSSAGYKTQYF | TRBJ2-5 | TRBD2 | TRBV28 | -
TGTGCCAGCCGGCGGGGGCAAGAGACCCAGTACTTC | CASRRGQETQYF | TRBJ2-5 | TRBD2 | TRBV6-5 | -
TGTGCCAGTACCAATCCCGCAGGTTTGGGGAACACTGAAGCTTTCTTT | CASTNPAGLGNTEAFF | TRBJ1-1 | - | TRBV19 | -
TGCGCCAGCAGCCTAACTAGCGGGGGGGTCGAGCAGTACTTC | CASSLTSGGVEQYF | TRBJ2-7 | TRBD2 | TRBV5-1 | -
TGTGCCAGTGTTCCGAGTGGACAGGGATATTCACCCCTCCACTTT | CASVPSGQGYSPLHF | TRBJ1-6 | TRBD1 | TRBV7-9 | -
TGTGCCAGCAGGCTTCTCATAAACACGGGCGAGCAGTACTTC | CASRLLINTGEQYF | TRBJ2-7 | - | TRBV28 | -
TGTGCCAGCAGCGCTCAGGGCGGAACTGAAGCTTTCTTT | CASSAQGGTEAFF | TRBJ1-1 | - | TRBV9 | -
TGCGCCAGCGACTGGGGGCCCAAGGGTAAACAAGGCTACACCTTC | CASDWGPKGKQGYTF | TRBJ1-2 | - | TRBV5-1 | -
TGTGCCAGCAGTTTATGGGGGGGAGGCACCTACGAGCAGTACTTC | CASSLWGGGTYEQYF | TRBJ2-7 | TRBD2 | TRBV27 | once
TGCGCCAGCAGCCAAGGAGCGGACCGCTCCTACAATGAGCAGTTCTTC | CASSQGADRSYNEQFF | TRBJ2-1 | - | TRBV4-1 | -